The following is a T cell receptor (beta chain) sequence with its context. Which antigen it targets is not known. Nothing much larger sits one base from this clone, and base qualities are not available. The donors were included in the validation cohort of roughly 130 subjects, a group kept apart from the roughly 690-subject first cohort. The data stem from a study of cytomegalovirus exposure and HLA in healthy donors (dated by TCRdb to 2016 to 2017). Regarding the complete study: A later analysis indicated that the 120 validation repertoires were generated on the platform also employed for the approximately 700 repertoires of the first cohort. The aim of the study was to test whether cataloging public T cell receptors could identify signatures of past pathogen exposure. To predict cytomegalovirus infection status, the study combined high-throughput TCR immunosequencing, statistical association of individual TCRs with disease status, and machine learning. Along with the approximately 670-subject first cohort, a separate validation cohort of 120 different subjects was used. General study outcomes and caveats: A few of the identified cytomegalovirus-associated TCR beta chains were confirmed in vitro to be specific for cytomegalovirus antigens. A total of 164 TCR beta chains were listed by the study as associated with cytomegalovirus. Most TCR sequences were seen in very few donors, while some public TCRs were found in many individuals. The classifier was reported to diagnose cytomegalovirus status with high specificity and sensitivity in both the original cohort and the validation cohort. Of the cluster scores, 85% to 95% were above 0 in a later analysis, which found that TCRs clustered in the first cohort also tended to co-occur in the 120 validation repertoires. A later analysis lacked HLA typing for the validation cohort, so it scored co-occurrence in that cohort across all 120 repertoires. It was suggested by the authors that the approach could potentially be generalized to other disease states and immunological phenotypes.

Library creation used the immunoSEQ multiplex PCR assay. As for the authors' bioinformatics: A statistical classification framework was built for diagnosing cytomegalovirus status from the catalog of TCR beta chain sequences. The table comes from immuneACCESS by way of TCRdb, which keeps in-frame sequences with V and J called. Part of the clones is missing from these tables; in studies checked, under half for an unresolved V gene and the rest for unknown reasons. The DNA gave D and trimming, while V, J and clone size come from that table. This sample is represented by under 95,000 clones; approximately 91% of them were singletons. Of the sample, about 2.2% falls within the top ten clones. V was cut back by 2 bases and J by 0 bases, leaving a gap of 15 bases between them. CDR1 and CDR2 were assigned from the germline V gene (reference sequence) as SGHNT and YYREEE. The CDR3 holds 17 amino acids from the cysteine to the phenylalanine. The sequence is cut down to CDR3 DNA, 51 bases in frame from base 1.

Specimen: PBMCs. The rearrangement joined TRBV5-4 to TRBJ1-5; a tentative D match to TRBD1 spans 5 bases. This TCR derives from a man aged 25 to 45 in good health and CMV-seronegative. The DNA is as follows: TGTGCCAGCAGCTTAAACGACAGTCCGTATAGCAATCAGCCCCAGCATTTT. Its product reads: CASSLNDSPYSNQPQHF.